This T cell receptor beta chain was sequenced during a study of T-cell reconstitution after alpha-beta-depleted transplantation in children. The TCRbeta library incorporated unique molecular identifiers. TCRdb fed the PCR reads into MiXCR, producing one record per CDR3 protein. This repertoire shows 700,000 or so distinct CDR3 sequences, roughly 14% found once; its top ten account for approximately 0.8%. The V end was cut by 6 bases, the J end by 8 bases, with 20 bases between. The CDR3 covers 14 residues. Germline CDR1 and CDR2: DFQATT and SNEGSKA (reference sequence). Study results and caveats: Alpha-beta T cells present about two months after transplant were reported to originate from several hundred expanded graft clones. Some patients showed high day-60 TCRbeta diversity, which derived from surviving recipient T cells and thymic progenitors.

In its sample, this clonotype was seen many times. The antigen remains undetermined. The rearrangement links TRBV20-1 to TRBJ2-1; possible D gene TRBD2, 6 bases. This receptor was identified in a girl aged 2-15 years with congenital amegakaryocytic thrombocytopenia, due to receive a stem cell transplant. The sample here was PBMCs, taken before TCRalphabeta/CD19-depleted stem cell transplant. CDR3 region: CSAPNGGSYHEQFF. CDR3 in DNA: TGCAGTGCGCCTAATGGGGGGAGTTATCATGAGCAGTTCTTC.